A single sample gave rise to the 23 T cell receptor beta chains below, sequenced in a study of blood T cell repertoires in COVID-19. The table came from immunoSEQ multiplex PCR; TCRdb's copy has only in-frame clones and leaves some out. The sample lists approximately 90,000 clones; approximately 75% were seen once. What was sequenced was peripheral blood. These receptors originate from a woman aged 80 or over with acute or convalescent COVID-19.

This clone was observed a handful of times. The chain has TRBV24-1 and TRBJ2-1, with TRBD1 matching over 7 bases. Looked up from germline, CDR1 is KGHDR and CDR2 is SFDVKD. This CDR3 comprises 13 residues. After removal of 4 bases from V and 9 bases from J, the junction contained 5 bases not matched to a gene. The CDR3 nucleotides read TGTGCCACCAGTGAGTGGGGACAGTCTGAGCAGTTCTTC. Its protein product is CATSEWGQSEQFF.

The chain has TRBV15 and TRBJ1-2, with D maybe TRBD1 (6 bases). Germline loops: CDR1 LNHNV, CDR2 YYDKDF (reference sequence). The CDR3 is 15 amino acids. Trimming pared 1 base from V and 2 bases from J, leaving 11 bases between. CDR3 in DNA: TGTGCCACCAGCAGAGGACAGGACACGAACTATGGCTACACCTTC. Protein sequence: CATSRGQDTNYGYTF. Full variable domain (rest looked up from reference TRBV15 and TRBJ1-2): DAMVIQNPRYQVTQFGKPVTLSCSQTLNHNVMYWYQQKSSQAPKLLFHYYDKDFNNEADTPDNFQSRRPNTSFCFLDIRSPGLGDTAMYLCATSRGQDTNYGYTFGSGTRLTVV.

As for this clone: One end of the junction fails to match germline, which may point to a read error. The V and J genes are TRBV4-3 and TRBJ2-1, with 8 bases fitting TRBD2. The CDR3 has 16 amino acids. The germline CDR1 and CDR2 sequences are LGHNA and YSLEER. CDR3 coding DNA: TGCGTCAGCAGCGTTCGGGAGGGGCCGCCCTACAATGAGCAGTTCTTC. Protein sequence: CVSSVREGPPYNEQFF.

This clone came up once. The chain joins TRBV5-1 to TRBJ2-1, with 7 bases aligning to TRBD2. There are 18 residues in the CDR3. Per germline, CDR1 SGHRS and CDR2 YFSETQ. Trimming cost V 4 bases and J 2 bases; bases outside gene matches: 15. CDR3 in DNA: TGCGCCAGCAGCCAACAAGGATTGGGGGGGGAGCCCTACAATGAGCAGTTCTTC. Amino acid sequence: CASSQQGLGGEPYNEQFF.

The rearrangement links TRBV2 to TRBJ2-5; no reliable D call. Germline CDR1 and CDR2: SNHLY and FYNNEI. V lost 1 base and J lost 5, with 11 bases in between. There are 14 residues in the CDR3. CDR3 DNA: TGTGCCAGCAGTGAAGGTCGAAGTGCGGAGACCCAGTACTTC. This translates into CASSEGRSAETQYF.

This rearrangement joins TRBV7-2 to TRBJ1-1; possible D gene TRBD1, 5 bases. Germline CDR1 SGHTA, CDR2 FQGNSA. The V and J ends lost 3 bases and 1 base respectively, with 9 bases between them. The CDR3 sequence is 14 residues long. As DNA, the CDR3 is TGTGCCAGCAGCTTTGGACAATCGAACACTGAAGCTTTCTTT. This encodes CASSFGQSNTEAFF.

This clone was seen only once. The chain combines TRBV19 with TRBJ1-5; tentative D call: TRBD1 (6 bases). V lost 3 bases to trimming and J lost 1 base, with 10 bases between them. Germline V gives CDR1 LNHDA, CDR2 SQIVND (reference sequence). The CDR3 sequence is 15 residues long. This CDR3 is CASSIWGLSNQPQHF. The DNA for the CDR3 is TGTGCCAGTAGTATTTGGGGGCTCAGCAATCAGCCCCAGCATTTT.

The rearrangement links TRBV28 to TRBJ2-5, with a weak D call TRBD1 (6 bases). The CDR3 extends over 16 amino acids. Looked up from germline, CDR1 is MDHEN and CDR2 is SYDVKM. The V end was cut by 5 bases, the J end by 4 bases, with 20 bases between. DNA of the CDR3: TGTGCCAGCAGTCTAAACACAGGGATAGCCGGAGAGACCCAGTACTTC. Amino acids: CASSLNTGIAGETQYF.

The gene calls are TRBV7-6 and TRBJ1-6; 8 nucleotides agree with TRBD1. The CDR3 has 15 amino acids. Germline loops: CDR1 SGHVS, CDR2 FNYEAQ. After removal of 4 bases from V and 7 bases from J, the junction contained 6 bases not matched to a gene. The CDR3 protein is CASSSRRDRNSPLHF. The CDR3 bases are TGTGCCAGCAGCTCCCGCCGGGACAGGAATTCACCCCTCCACTTT.

The CDR3 DNA follows: TGTGCCAGCAGCACGCCGGGACAGGGACTTTATGGCTACACCTTC. Residues: CASSTPGQGLYGYTF. This sequence joins TRBV5-4 and TRBJ1-2, with 9 bases aligning to TRBD1. This CDR3 is built from 15 residues. V dropped 4 bases and J dropped 5; count of bases not matched to a gene: 9. Per the germline V gene, CDR1 is SGHNT and CDR2 is YYREEE (reference sequence).

This clone has a single count. The chain uses TRBV5-1 and TRBJ1-1; tentatively, D is TRBD1 (6 bases). V was pared by 10 bases and J by 0 bases, with 16 bases between. The CDR3 covers 14 residues. The V gene's germline CDR1 is SGHRS and CDR2 YFSETQ. The CDR3 coding sequence is TGCGCCTCCACCCCCGGGACACTGAACACTGAAGCTTTCTTT. Translating it yields CASTPGTLNTEAFF.

J is TRBJ1-5 and V is TRBV15; 7 bases line up with TRBD1. The V and J ends lost 4 bases and 3 bases, in that order; junction bases with no gene match: 9. Germline CDR1 LNHNV, CDR2 YYDKDF (reference sequence). CDR3 length: 16 residues. Written as DNA, the CDR3 is TGTGCCACCAGCACCCCGGACAGGTGGCACAATCAGCCCCAGCATTTT. Protein: CATSTPDRWHNQPQHF.

J is TRBJ2-3 and V is TRBV11-3, with D hard to call. The CDR3 runs 14 residues. Per germline, CDR1 SGHNT and CDR2 YENEEA. Deletions cut 1 base from V and 5 bases from J, with 10 bases between. The CDR3 sequence is CASSLGGSKDTQYF. The CDR3 DNA is TGTGCCAGCAGCTTAGGAGGATCAAAAGATACGCAGTATTTT.

V is TRBV24-1 and J is TRBJ1-1; unclear D gene. The germline gives CDR1 KGHDR, CDR2 SFDVKD. This CDR3 is 9 amino acids long. V lost 9 bases, J lost 7 bases, and 5 bases lay in between. The CDR3 loop reads CATGGEAFF. The CDR3 DNA sequence: TGTGCCACCGGAGGTGAAGCTTTCTTT.

V usage is TRBV12-5 and J usage is TRBJ1-1; D uncertain. V was cut by 1 base and J by 7 bases, with 4 bases left in between. The V gene's germline CDR1 is LGHNT and CDR2 FRNRAP. This CDR3 contains 11 residues. The CDR3 DNA follows: TGTGCTAGTGGTTTGGCGGGTGAAGCTTTCTTT. Amino acid sequence: CASGLAGEAFF.

The CDR3 DNA reads TGTGCCAGCAGTACCGCCGGAACGAGGTATGGCTACACCTTC. Its protein is CASSTAGTRYGYTF. The chain has TRBV28 and TRBJ1-2; no clear D gene. The CDR3 runs 14 residues. Germline loops: CDR1 MDHEN, CDR2 SYDVKM. Trimming cost V 5 bases and J 5 bases, with 15 bases left between them.

CDR3 DNA sequence: TGTGCCATCAGTGGTCCGGACAGGGATAATGGCTACACCTTC. It codes for CAISGPDRDNGYTF. The V call is TRBV10-3, the J call TRBJ1-2; 8 bases match TRBD1. Trimming removed 4 bases from V and 6 bases from J; junction bases left unmatched: 7. The CDR3 covers 14 residues. From germline, CDR1 is ENHRY and CDR2 SYGVKD.

This clone was seen repeatedly, ten times or more. This chain joins TRBV25-1 and TRBJ1-6, with a possible D match to TRBD1 (5 bases). Trimming left V 2 bases short and J 14 bases short, with 13 bases between. CDR1 and CDR2 (germline): MGHDK, SYGVNS. The CDR3 runs to 13 residues. For the CDR3, the DNA is TGTGCCAGCAGTGAAGAGGGACTTAGGGCCCTCCACTTT. This codes for CASSEEGLRALHF.

This clone was observed once. This chain joins TRBV7-2 and TRBJ1-1; TRBD1 aligns across 9 bases. Germline V gene data show CDR1 as SGHTA and CDR2 as FQGNSA. The V segment lost 6 bases and the J segment 1 base; nucleotides outside the gene matches: 12. CDR3 length: 17 amino acids. The CDR3 bases are TGTGCCAGCAGTGAAAGCAGGACAGGGGCTCGGAACACTGAAGCTTTCTTT. This translates into CASSESRTGARNTEAFF.

The chain uses TRBV5-1 and TRBJ1-1; 9 nucleotides align to TRBD1. Trimming cost V 4 bases and J 4 bases; bases outside gene matches: 5. Looked up from germline, CDR1 is SGHRS and CDR2 is YFSETQ. The CDR3 consists of 14 residues. The CDR3 region has the DNA TGCGCCAGCAGCGGGACGACAGGGGGCACTGAAGCTTTCTTT. This sequence encodes CASSGTTGGTEAFF.

The chain employs TRBV1 and TRBJ2-1; TRBD2, the D gene given by the table, was not confirmed from the DNA. TRBV1 is a listed pseudogene. The CDR3 length is 15 residues. CDR3 protein: CTSSRQWGGHNEQFF. The CDR3 nucleotides read TGCACCAGCAGCCGGCAATGGGGGGGCCACAATGAGCAGTTCTTC.

CDR3 DNA sequence: TGTGCCAGCAGCGCCCGGGATACCTCGGTAGATACGCAGTATTTT. Its protein is CASSARDTSVDTQYF. The chain employs TRBV4-2 and TRBJ2-3; D perhaps matches TRBD2 (5 bases). The CDR3 covers 15 residues. V was pared by 5 bases and J by 5 bases, with 17 bases between. Germline V gives CDR1 LGHNA, CDR2 YNFKEQ.

V and J are TRBV5-4 and TRBJ1-3, with TRBD1 identical over 7 bases. V lost 4 bases, J lost 0 bases, and 10 bases stayed unmatched. The V gene's germline CDR1 is SGHNT and CDR2 YYREEE (reference sequence). The CDR3 loop spans 17 amino acids. CDR3 amino acids: CASSLRRQGSSGNTIYF. CDR3 sequence (DNA): TGTGCCAGCAGCCTTCGAAGACAGGGAAGCTCTGGAAACACCATATATTTT.